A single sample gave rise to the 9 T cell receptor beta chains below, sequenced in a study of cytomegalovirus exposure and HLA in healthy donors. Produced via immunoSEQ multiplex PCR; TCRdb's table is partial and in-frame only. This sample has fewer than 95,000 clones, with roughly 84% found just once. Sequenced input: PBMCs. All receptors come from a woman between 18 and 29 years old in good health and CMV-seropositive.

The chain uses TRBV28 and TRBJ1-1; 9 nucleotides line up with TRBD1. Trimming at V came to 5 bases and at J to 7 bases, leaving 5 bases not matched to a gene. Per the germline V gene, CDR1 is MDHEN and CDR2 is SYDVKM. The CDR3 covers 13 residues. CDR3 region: CASSREDRGEAFF. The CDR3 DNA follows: TGTGCCAGCAGTCGAGAGGACAGGGGTGAAGCTTTCTTT.

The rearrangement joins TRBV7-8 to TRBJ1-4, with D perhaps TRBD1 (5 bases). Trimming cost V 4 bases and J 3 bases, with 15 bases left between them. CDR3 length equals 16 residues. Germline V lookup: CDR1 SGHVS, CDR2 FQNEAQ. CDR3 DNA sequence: TGTGCCAGCAGCTCCAACGCAGGGTGGTCTAATGAAAAACTGTTTTTT. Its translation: CASSSNAGWSNEKLFF. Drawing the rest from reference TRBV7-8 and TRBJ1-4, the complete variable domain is GAGVSQSPRYKVAKRGQDVALRCDPISGHVSLFWYQQALGQGPEFLTYFQNEAQLDKSGLPSDRFFAERPEGSVSTLKIQRTQQEDSAVYLCASSSNAGWSNEKLFFGSGTQLSVL.

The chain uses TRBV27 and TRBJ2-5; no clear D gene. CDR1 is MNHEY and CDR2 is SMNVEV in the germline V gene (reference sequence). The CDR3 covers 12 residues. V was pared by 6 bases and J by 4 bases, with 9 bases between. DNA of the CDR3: TGTGCCAGCAGCCTACTTGGAGAGACCCAGTACTTC. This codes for CASSLLGETQYF.

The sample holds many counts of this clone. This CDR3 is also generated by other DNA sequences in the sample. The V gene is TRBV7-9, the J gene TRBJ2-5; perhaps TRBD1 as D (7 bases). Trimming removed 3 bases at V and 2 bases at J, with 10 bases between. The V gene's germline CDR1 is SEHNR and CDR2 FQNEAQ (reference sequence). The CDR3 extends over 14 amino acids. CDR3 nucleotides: TGTGCCAGCAGCTTGACAGGGAGGCAAGAGACCCAGTACTTC. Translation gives CASSLTGRQETQYF.

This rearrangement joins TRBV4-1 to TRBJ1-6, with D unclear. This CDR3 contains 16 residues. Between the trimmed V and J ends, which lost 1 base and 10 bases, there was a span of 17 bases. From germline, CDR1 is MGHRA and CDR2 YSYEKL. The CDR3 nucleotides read TGCGCCAGCAGCCAAGGGTCAGGCCTTTTAGGATCACCCCTCCACTTT. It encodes CASSQGSGLLGSPLHF.

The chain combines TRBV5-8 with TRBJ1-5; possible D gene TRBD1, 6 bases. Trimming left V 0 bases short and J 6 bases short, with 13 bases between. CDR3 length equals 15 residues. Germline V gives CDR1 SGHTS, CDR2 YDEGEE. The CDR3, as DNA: TGTGCCAGCAGCTTGGAGGGTTACAGGGCTCAGCCCCAGCATTTT. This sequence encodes CASSLEGYRAQPQHF.

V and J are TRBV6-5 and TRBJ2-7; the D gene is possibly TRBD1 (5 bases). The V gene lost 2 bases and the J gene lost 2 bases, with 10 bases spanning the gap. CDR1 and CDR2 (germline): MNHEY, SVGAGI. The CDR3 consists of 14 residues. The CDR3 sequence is CASSYQGLTYEQYF. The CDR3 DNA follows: TGTGCCAGCAGTTACCAGGGCTTAACCTACGAGCAGTACTTC.

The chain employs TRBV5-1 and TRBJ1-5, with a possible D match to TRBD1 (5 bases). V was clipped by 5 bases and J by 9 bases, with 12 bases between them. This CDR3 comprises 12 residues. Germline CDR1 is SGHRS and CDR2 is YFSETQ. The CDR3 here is CASSLGEGPQHF. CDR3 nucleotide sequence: TGCGCCAGCAGTCTAGGGGAAGGGCCCCAGCATTTT.

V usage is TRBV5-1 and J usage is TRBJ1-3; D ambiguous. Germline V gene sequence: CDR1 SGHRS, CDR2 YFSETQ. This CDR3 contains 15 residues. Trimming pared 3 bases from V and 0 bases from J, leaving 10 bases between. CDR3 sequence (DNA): TGCGCCAGCAGCTCCCGCGGCGCCTCTGGAAACACCATATATTTT. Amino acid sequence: CASSSRGASGNTIYF.